This T cell receptor beta chain derives from a study of cytomegalovirus exposure and HLA in healthy donors. Primers: 60 Vbeta forward and 13 Jbeta reverse. Clones were sequenced by immunoSEQ multiplex PCR, and TCRdb holds only the in-frame ones, with some missing. The top ten hold 5.4% of the sample, which has over 150,000 clones, roughly two thirds seen once. CDR1 is MNHEY and CDR2 is SMNVEV in the germline V gene (reference sequence). Losses at the gene ends were 3 bases for V and 7 bases for J; bases not matched to a gene: 7. The CDR3 has 14 amino acids. Study observations and caveats: In a later analysis, most CMV-associated TCR beta chains appeared HLA-restricted. Sequencing had likely introduced a cluster of highly shared sequence variants as an artifact.

In the case of this clone: The antigen is not known.

J is TRBJ1-2 and V is TRBV27; 8 nucleotides line up with TRBD1. Specimen: PBMCs. This clonotype originated in a woman between 18 and 29 years old in good health and CMV-seropositive. CDR3: CASSFRDRGGGYTF. The CDR3 coding sequence is TGTGCCAGCAGTTTCCGCGACAGGGGTGGTGGCTACACCTTC.